The rows below give T cell receptor beta chains drawn from one sample of a study of regulatory and conventional T cells in RAG deficiency. The protocol was immunoSEQ multiplex PCR, while the TCRdb copy is restricted to in-frame clones and leaves out a portion. The sample consists of 30,000 to 40,000 clones, 89% of them appearing once. This sample also appeared in a second study, on regulatory T cells.

Specimen: CD8+ T cells sorted from blood. The source of these receptors is a human donor in good health. Each CDR3 is given with its conserved first and last residue. D genes are given only for firm matches. Where a row states a size, it is once, few, many or the class of an expanded clone; other rows omit it.

D gene	J gene	clone size	V gene	CDR3 DNA	CDR3 protein
TRBD1	TRBJ2-3	-	TRBV27	TGTGCCAGCAGCCGGACAGGCGTCACAGATACGCAGTATTTT	CASSRTGVTDTQYF
-	TRBJ2-2	-	TRBV19	TGTGCCAGTAGTATTGGGGGCAGGGGCACCGGGGAGCTGTTTTTT	CASSIGGRGTGELFF
TRBD1	TRBJ2-7	-	TRBV18	TGTGCCAGCTCACGACAGGGCTACGAGCAGTACTTC	CASSRQGYEQYF
TRBD2	TRBJ2-7	-	TRBV19	TGTGCCAGTAGTCCGAGGACTAGCGACCACGAGCAGTACTTC	CASSPRTSDHEQYF
-	TRBJ1-4	-	TRBV5-1	TGCGCCAGCAGCTTGGTGGGACTGTTTAATGAAAAACTGTTTTTT	CASSLVGLFNEKLFF
-	TRBJ2-3	few	TRBV29-1	TGCAGCGTTGAAGCAGGTAGAGGGTCAGATACGCAGTATTTT	CSVEAGRGSDTQYF
-	TRBJ2-3	-	TRBV10-1	TGCGCCAGCAAGGGATTCCCAGATACGCAGTATTTT	CASKGFPDTQYF
-	TRBJ1-1	-	TRBV7-9	TGTGCCAGCAGCTCGGGCAGGGTCGAAGCTTTCTTT	CASSSGRVEAFF
-	TRBJ1-1	-	TRBV30	TGTGCCTGGAGTCGCCAGGGGCAGAACACTGAAGCTTTCTTT	CAWSRQGQNTEAFF
-	TRBJ2-1	few	TRBV6-1	TGTGCCAGCAGTGAACTAGAACAATCGGAGCAGTTCTTC	CASSELEQSEQFF
-	TRBJ2-7	-	TRBV7-9	TGTGCCAGCAGCTCCGGGACCAGGGGATACGAGCAGTACTTC	CASSSGTRGYEQYF
-	TRBJ1-2	once	TRBV29-1	TGCAGCGACGGGCCAGGTCAAAACTATGGTTACACCTTC	CSDGPGQNYGYTF
-	TRBJ1-1	-	TRBV27	TGTGCCAGCAGTTGGGAGGGAGACACTGAAGCTTTCTTT	CASSWEGDTEAFF
TRBD2	TRBJ2-2	-	TRBV14	TGTGCCAGCAGCCTGTCTAGCGGGGGGGGCACCGGGGAGCTGTTTTTT	CASSLSSGGGTGELFF
-	TRBJ2-5	-	TRBV7-6	TGTGCCAGCAGCTTAGCGGGACTCGGAATCCAAGAGACCCAGTACTTC	CASSLAGLGIQETQYF
-	TRBJ2-7	-	TRBV2	TGTGCCAGCAGGAGCGGACCGCGAACAACGATATTCACCTACGAGCAGTACTTC	CASRSGPRTTIFTYEQYF
-	TRBJ2-1	-	TRBV11-2	TGTGCCAGCGCAGGGGGGGCCTACAATGAGCAGTTCTTC	CASAGGAYNEQFF
-	TRBJ1-1	-	TRBV6-6	TGTGCCAGCAGTTACGGGAGGGGGATTTCTGAAGCTTTCTTT	CASSYGRGISEAFF
-	TRBJ1-1	-	TRBV30	TGTGCCTGGAGGTTCTCCCCCCTGGCAGGAATGAACACTGAAGCTTTCTTT	CAWRFSPLAGMNTEAFF
TRBD2	TRBJ2-3	-	TRBV27	TGTGCCAGCAGTCCCTTAGCGGGGGGGACAGATACGCAGTATTTT	CASSPLAGGTDTQYF
TRBD2	TRBJ2-3	-	TRBV25-1	TGTGCCAGCAGTGGGGGACTAGCGGGTCCGTCTAGCACAGATACGCAGTATTTT	CASSGGLAGPSSTDTQYF
-	TRBJ2-2	-	TRBV7-3	TGTGCCAGCAGCTATAACACCGGGGAGCTGTTTTTT	CASSYNTGELFF
-	TRBJ2-5	-	TRBV6-5	TGTGCCAGCACCCTCAGGGAGACCCAGTACTTC	CASTLRETQYF
-	TRBJ1-4	-	TRBV6-5	TGTGCCAGCCAGGGCCTTGGGGGTGAAAAACTGTTTTTT	CASQGLGGEKLFF
-	TRBJ2-1	-	TRBV20-1	TGCAGTGCTAGTATGGGCAATGAGCAGTTCTTC	CSASMGNEQFF
TRBD1	TRBJ1-2	-	TRBV5-1	TGCGCCAGCAGCTTGGCCTCAGGGGGCGCGGGTCTCTATGGCTACACCTTC	CASSLASGGAGLYGYTF
-	TRBJ1-2	-	TRBV9	TGTGCCAGCAGCGCGGGAGCGAACTATGGCTACACCTTC	CASSAGANYGYTF
-	TRBJ1-4	-	TRBV6-1	TGTGCCAGCAGTGAATCCAGGGGAAAGGAAAAACTGTTTTTT	CASSESRGKEKLFF
-	TRBJ2-1	-	TRBV21-1	TGTGCCAGCAGCAGCTGCATCTCCTACAATGAGCAGTTCTTC	CASSSCISYNEQFF
-	TRBJ2-1	-	TRBV19	TGTGCCAGTAGGACGACCGGAGGACAGTTGGATGAGCAGTTCTTC	CASRTTGGQLDEQFF
-	TRBJ2-7	-	TRBV18	TGTGCCAGCTCACAGATACAGAGTTCCTACGAGCAGTACTTC	CASSQIQSSYEQYF
-	TRBJ1-2	few	TRBV28	TGTGCCAGCAGCCCCGTCCACAACTATGGCTACACCTTC	CASSPVHNYGYTF
-	TRBJ1-2	-	TRBV12-5	TGTGCTAGTGGTCCTCCCGGTGGGGGCGAAAACTATGGCTACACCTTC	CASGPPGGGENYGYTF
-	TRBJ1-3	-	TRBV9	TGTGCCAGCAGCGTATCAGGGTCCGGAAACACCATATATTTT	CASSVSGSGNTIYF
-	TRBJ1-1	-	TRBV9	TGTGCCAGCAGCGTCAGGGTTTCCACTGAAGCTTTCTTT	CASSVRVSTEAFF
-	TRBJ2-3	-	TRBV28	TGTGCCAGCAGTCCCACTATGGATACGCAGTATTTT	CASSPTMDTQYF
-	TRBJ2-2	-	TRBV11-2	TGTGCCAGCAGCCGTTCGGAAAGGGAGCTGTTTTTT	CASSRSERELFF
-	TRBJ2-7	-	TRBV28	TGTGCCAGCAGTCCCGGTCTGAGGGAGCAGTACTTC	CASSPGLREQYF
TRBD1	TRBJ1-5	-	TRBV4-2	TGTGCCAGCAGCCAAGATTTAGGGGGCGGGCAGCCCCAGCATTTT	CASSQDLGGGQPQHF
TRBD2	TRBJ2-7	-	TRBV19	TGTGCCAGTAGTATAGCGGGGGGCTCCTACGAGCAGTACTTC	CASSIAGGSYEQYF
-	TRBJ2-1	-	TRBV11-2	TGTGCCAGCAGCTTAGATTCCCCGGGGTGGGAGCAGTTCTTC	CASSLDSPGWEQFF
-	TRBJ1-4	-	TRBV29-1	TGCAGCGTCGTGGCCGATGAAAAACTGTTTTTT	CSVVADEKLFF
TRBD1	TRBJ1-1	-	TRBV19	TGTGCCAGTAGTGCGGACAGGCGGAACACTGAAGCTTTCTTT	CASSADRRNTEAFF
-	TRBJ2-7	-	TRBV18	TGTGCCAGCTCACCCAGGCCGTACGAGCAGTACTTC	CASSPRPYEQYF
-	TRBJ1-4	-	TRBV4-1	TGCGCCAGCCAATCTAAACTTACTAATGAAAAACTGTTTTTT	CASQSKLTNEKLFF
-	TRBJ2-7	few	TRBV7-9	TGTGCCAGCCTAGGACAGACGTACGAGCAGTACTTC	CASLGQTYEQYF
TRBD1	TRBJ2-5	-	TRBV7-6	TGTGCCAGCAGCACGGGACAGGGGGCCCCGTACTTC	CASSTGQGAPYF
-	TRBJ1-1	-	TRBV19	TGTGCCAGTAATGACGGGCTGGGAGAGACTGAAGCTTTCTTT	CASNDGLGETEAFF
TRBD2	TRBJ2-2	-	TRBV19	TGTGCCAGTAGTATAGGACTAGCGAGTGCGGGGGAGCTGTTTTTT	CASSIGLASAGELFF
-	TRBJ2-3	-	TRBV11-3	TGTGCCAGCAGCTTTCTGGGCGGGGCAGATACGCAGTATTTT	CASSFLGGADTQYF
TRBD1	TRBJ1-1	-	TRBV27	TGTGCCAGCACGGCGACAGGGGCCACTGAAGCTTTCTTT	CASTATGATEAFF
TRBD2	TRBJ2-1	-	TRBV28	TGTGCCAGCAACCCCGCGGGGGGGCGGAGAGAGCAGTTCTTC	CASNPAGGRREQFF